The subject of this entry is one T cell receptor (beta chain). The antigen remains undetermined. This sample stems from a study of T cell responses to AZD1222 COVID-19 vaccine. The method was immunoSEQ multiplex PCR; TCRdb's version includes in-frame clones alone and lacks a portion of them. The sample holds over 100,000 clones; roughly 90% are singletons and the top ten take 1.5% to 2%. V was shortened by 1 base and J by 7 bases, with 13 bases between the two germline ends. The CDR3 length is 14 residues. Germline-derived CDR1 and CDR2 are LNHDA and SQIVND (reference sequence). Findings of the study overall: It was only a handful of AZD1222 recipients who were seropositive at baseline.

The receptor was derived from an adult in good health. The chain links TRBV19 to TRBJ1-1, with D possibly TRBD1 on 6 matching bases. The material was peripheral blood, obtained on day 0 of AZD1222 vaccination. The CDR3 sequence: CASSIGGGLGEAFF. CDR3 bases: TGTGCCAGTAGTATAGGCGGGGGGCTCGGTGAAGCTTTCTTT.